The source of this T cell receptor (beta chain) is a study of T cell responses to AZD1222 COVID-19 vaccine. The study's findings and limits: Females outnumbered males among donors, who were mostly white British; clonal diversity was possibly underestimated.

CDR3 length: 15 amino acids. From germline, CDR1 is SQVTM and CDR2 ANQGSEA. Trimming took 6 bases from V and 5 from J; bases not matched to a gene: 12. In the case of this clone: The antigen is undetermined.

The assay was immunoSEQ multiplex PCR, and TCRdb's table has in-frame clones only and misses some. The repertoire consists of 100,000 to 150,000 clones, with approximately 88% occurring once and the leading ten covering 4.2%. The material was peripheral blood, obtained on day 0 of AZD1222 vaccination. This clonotype was sampled from an adult in good health. This chain joins TRBV29-1 and TRBJ2-1; TRBD2 agrees at 8 bases. CDR3 residues: CSVSSREGANNEQFF. In DNA form, the CDR3 reads TGCAGCGTCAGTTCCCGGGAGGGCGCTAACAATGAGCAGTTCTTC.